This T cell receptor (beta chain) was profiled in a study of blood T cell repertoires in COVID-19. Study details: Whether acute or convalescent, the COVID-19 samples came from the United States, Italy and Spain. PBMCs, B-cell-depleted T cells, or T cells provided the cDNA or gDNA that made up the material.

Per the authors' pipeline: Nucleated cell counts were estimated from reference gene primer amplification. The table came from immunoSEQ multiplex PCR; TCRdb's copy has only in-frame clones and leaves some out. That table supplies the V and J calls and clone size; D and trimming were determined from the DNA. The sample holds about 23,000 clones, 75% to 90% seen once. This sequence was found in a woman older than 75 with active or convalescent COVID-19. Sequenced sample: peripheral blood.

This chain's CDR3 is CASTRVGTVYGYTF. DNA for the CDR3: TGTGCCAGCACCAGAGTGGGGACAGTCTATGGCTACACCTTC. The gene calls are TRBV6-5 and TRBJ1-2, with 7 bases lining up with TRBD1. Germline lookup yields CDR1 MNHEY and CDR2 SVGAGI. This CDR3 is built from 14 residues. Losses at the gene ends were 7 bases for V and 4 bases for J; bases not matched to a gene: 9.